This TCR beta chain emerged from a study of shared clonotypes between healthy human individuals. General study findings and limits: What limited the represented genetic and exposure-history diversity was the small number of donors. Non-shared clonotypes showed lower generation probabilities than clonotypes common to all four donors.

The DNA input per sorted-subset replicate PCR was roughly 0.2 ug, corresponding to 25,000 to 35,000 T cell genomes. Repertoires were generated with immunoSEQ multiplex PCR, while TCRdb's copy carries only in-frame clones and drops some. The table has about 2.3 million clones, around 93% seen once. As to this clone: Its antigen is as yet unknown. Other DNA sequences in this sample translate to the same CDR3.

The trim removed 4 bases at V and 6 bases at J, leaving 5 bases unmatched. The CDR3 is 13 residues long. From germline, CDR1 is SGHNT and CDR2 YYREEE (reference sequence). The sequence derives from a man between 18 and 29 years old in good health. Some clones in this sample may be carry-over from other donors' samples. This chain links TRBV5-4 with TRBJ2-3; 7 bases are a match to TRBD1. What was sequenced was naive CD4+ T cells from PBMCs. Described subset: CD45RA+ positively selected. This CDR3 is CASSLEGADTQYF. CDR3 nucleotides: TGTGCCAGCAGCCTCGAGGGGGCCGATACGCAGTATTTT.